A single sample is the source of the 20 T cell receptor beta chains below, sequenced in a study of blood T cell repertoires in COVID-19. The assay was immunoSEQ multiplex PCR, and TCRdb's table has in-frame clones only and misses some. The data hold around 330,000 clones, with about nine tenths observed a single time. Specimen: PBMCs or T cells enriched from blood (not recorded which). Receptors were obtained from a woman between 18 and 29 years old who had recovered from COVID-19.

This clone was detected a few times. This chain joins TRBV24-1 and TRBJ2-2; D gene uncertain. Between the trimmed V and J ends, which lost 2 bases and 5 bases, there was a span of 8 bases. The CDR3 covers 14 residues. Looked up from germline, CDR1 is KGHDR and CDR2 is SFDVKD. In DNA, the CDR3 is TGTGCCACCAGTGATTACGATAGAACCGGGGAGCTGTTTTTT. Residues: CATSDYDRTGELFF.

This clone came up a few times. The V and J genes are TRBV7-8 and TRBJ1-1; 8 nucleotides line up with TRBD1. V lost 4 bases and J lost 4; bases outside the gene matches: 5. This CDR3 is 14 amino acids long. Germline V gene lookup returns CDR1 SGHVS and CDR2 FQNEAQ. The CDR3 coding sequence is TGTGCCAGCAGCTACGGACAGGGCGGCACTGAAGCTTTCTTT. It encodes CASSYGQGGTEAFF.

The rearrangement joins TRBV27 to TRBJ2-7; 9 bases are shared with TRBD2. Germline CDR1 is MNHEY and CDR2 is SMNVEV (reference sequence). The CDR3 runs 16 residues. The V and J ends lost 2 bases and 4 bases, in that order; junction bases with no gene match: 9. The CDR3 DNA sequence: TGTGCCAGCAGTTTACGTCTAGCGGGACCAGCATACGAGCAGTACTTC. Its protein product is CASSLRLAGPAYEQYF.

This clone showed up just a few times. The gene calls are TRBV6-2 or TRBV6-3 and TRBJ2-3, with a weak D call TRBD1 (5 bases). Trimming removed 6 bases at V and 1 base at J, with 8 bases between. There are 13 residues in the CDR3. Looked up from germline, CDR1 is MNHEY and CDR2 is SVGEGT. CDR3 nucleotide sequence: TGTGCCAGCAGCCTACAGGGCACAGATACGCAGTATTTT. Its translation: CASSLQGTDTQYF.

The chain combines TRBV2 with TRBJ1-3; D is unresolved. The CDR3 totals 15 residues. V lost 2 bases to trimming and J lost 1 base, with 9 bases between them. The V gene's germline CDR1 is SNHLY and CDR2 FYNNEI. The chain's CDR3 is CASSESAGSGNTIYF. CDR3 DNA sequence: TGTGCCAGCAGTGAATCCGCGGGGTCTGGAAACACCATATATTTT.

The J gene is TRBJ2-5, the V gene TRBV5-1; 12 bases map to TRBD2. J lost 4 bases, V lost 4 bases, and 11 bases had no gene match. Germline loops: CDR1 SGHRS, CDR2 YFSETQ. This CDR3 has 17 residues. Here the CDR3 DNA reads TGCGCCAGCAGCACCCGGACTAGCGGGATAACCTTAGAGACCCAGTACTTC. Protein sequence: CASSTRTSGITLETQYF.

The J gene is TRBJ2-7, the V gene TRBV5-6; D remains unclear. The V end lost 3 bases, the J end lost 2 bases, and 9 bases lay between the germline ends. CDR1 SGHDT and CDR2 YYEEEE come from the germline V gene. The CDR3 is 13 amino acids. The CDR3 loop reads CASSWYRTYEQYF. Written as DNA, the CDR3 is TGTGCCAGCAGCTGGTACAGAACCTACGAGCAGTACTTC.

The chain links TRBV12-3 or TRBV12-4 to TRBJ1-5; D unclear. The CDR3 runs 13 residues. With 6 bases removed from V and 0 bases from J, the gap between germline ends came to 6 bases. This chain's CDR3 is CASSYNSNQPQHF. As DNA, the CDR3 is TGTGCCAGCAGCTATAATAGCAATCAGCCCCAGCATTTT.

This clone was observed a handful of times. The chain employs TRBV24-1 and TRBJ2-3, with TRBD1 matching over 9 bases. Germline CDR1 KGHDR, CDR2 SFDVKD. The CDR3 contains 15 residues. The V and J ends lost 7 bases and 4 bases, in that order; junction bases with no gene match: 8. Here the CDR3 reads CATSAGQGRSDTQYF. The CDR3 DNA follows: TGTGCCACCAGCGCGGGACAGGGTAGATCAGATACGCAGTATTTT.

The rearrangement uses TRBV30 and TRBJ1-1; no firm D call. The V gene lost 0 bases and the J gene lost 7 bases, with 9 bases spanning the gap. There are 12 residues in the CDR3. Germline CDR1 and CDR2: GTSNPN and SVGIG (reference sequence). The DNA for the CDR3 is TGTGCCTGGAGTGTATCTCTAGTTGAAGCTTTCTTT. Protein product: CAWSVSLVEAFF.

V usage is TRBV10-3 and J usage is TRBJ1-2, with D hard to call. CDR3 length equals 16 residues. Trimming took 3 bases from V and 3 from J, leaving 17 bases between them. CDR1 is ENHRY and CDR2 is SYGVKD in the germline V gene. In nucleotides, the CDR3 is TGTGCCATCAGTGACCCGGCGGGGATTTCTGACTATGGCTACACCTTC. It translates to CAISDPAGISDYGYTF.

This sequence joins TRBV25-1 and TRBJ2-7, with a weak D call TRBD2 (5 bases). The CDR3 length is 17 residues. The germline V and J ends were trimmed by 1 base and 4 bases, with 20 bases remaining between them. From germline, CDR1 is MGHDK and CDR2 SYGVNS. The CDR3 DNA follows: TGTGCCAGCAGTGAATCACCCCTAGCCGCTTCTTGGTACGAGCAGTACTTC. Amino acid sequence: CASSESPLAASWYEQYF.

The chain links TRBV27 to TRBJ2-7; the D gene is possibly TRBD1 (5 bases). The ends were cut back, 6 bases at V and 0 bases at J, with 12 bases in the middle. Germline CDR1 MNHEY, CDR2 SMNVEV (reference sequence). The CDR3 spans 14 residues. The CDR3 nucleotides are TGTGCCAGCAGCCCCCGACAGAGCTCCTACGAGCAGTACTTC. Translating it yields CASSPRQSSYEQYF.

The rearrangement links TRBV7-9 to TRBJ2-5; TRBD2 is a possible D gene (6 bases). V lost 4 bases to trimming and J lost 5 bases, with 8 bases between them. Germline CDR1 is SEHNR and CDR2 is FQNEAQ (reference sequence). The CDR3 length is 12 residues. The CDR3 nucleotides are TGTGCCAGCAGCTCCCTAGCGGAGACCCAGTACTTC. Protein sequence: CASSSLAETQYF.

CDR3 protein: CATSSDPGQENYGYTF. The CDR3 DNA follows: TGTGCCACCAGCAGTGATCCGGGACAGGAGAACTATGGCTACACCTTC. This rearrangement joins TRBV15 to TRBJ1-2; 8 nucleotides align to TRBD1. Germline V gene sequence: CDR1 LNHNV, CDR2 YYDKDF (reference sequence). The CDR3 extends over 16 amino acids. The V segment lost 3 bases and the J segment 2 bases; nucleotides outside the gene matches: 8.

The chain links TRBV7-2 to TRBJ2-1; 7 bases map to TRBD2. CDR3 length: 16 amino acids. Germline CDR1 is SGHTA and CDR2 is FQGNSA. V dropped 3 bases and J dropped 1; count of bases not matched to a gene: 6. Here the CDR3 DNA reads TGTGCCAGCAGCTTGGCGGGAGTGGGGTCCTACAATGAGCAGTTCTTC. Its protein is CASSLAGVGSYNEQFF.

The genes are TRBV7-3 and TRBJ2-1; D is possibly TRBD1 (7 bases). This CDR3 contains 18 residues. The germline V gene encodes CDR1 SGHTA and CDR2 FQGTGA. V shed 2 bases and J shed 4 bases, with 21 bases lying between them. CDR3 protein: CASSLAAGTAGRYNEQFF. CDR3 bases: TGTGCCAGCAGCTTAGCGGCGGGGACAGCGGGTAGATACAATGAGCAGTTCTTC.

The chain recombines TRBV28 with TRBJ2-7; 7 bases are a match to TRBD2. Trimming took 4 bases from V and 3 from J; bases not matched to a gene: 9. Germline-derived CDR1 and CDR2 are MDHEN and SYDVKM. The length of the CDR3 is 15 residues. Here the CDR3 DNA reads TGTGCCAGCAGTTCGCCTAGTGGGAGGGGCTACGAGCAGTACTTC. Amino acids: CASSSPSGRGYEQYF.

V usage is TRBV6-5 and J usage is TRBJ1-5; 7 bases line up with TRBD1. CDR1 is MNHEY, CDR2 SVGAGI, per germline. After removal of 8 bases from V and 3 bases from J, the junction contained 7 bases not matched to a gene. The CDR3 sequence is 14 residues long. CDR3 protein: CASSGTVNNQPQHF. CDR3 nucleotide sequence: TGTGCCAGCTCCGGGACAGTCAACAATCAGCCCCAGCATTTT.

The rearrangement uses TRBV27 and TRBJ2-5; the D gene is possibly TRBD1 (6 bases). The germline V and J ends were trimmed by 5 bases and 2 bases, with 15 bases remaining between them. The CDR3 is 15 amino acids. Germline V lookup: CDR1 MNHEY, CDR2 SMNVEV (reference sequence). CDR3 nucleotides: TGTGCCAGCAGTCCCTTCGGACAGCTACAAGAGACCCAGTACTTC. This sequence encodes CASSPFGQLQETQYF.